This is a list of T cell receptor beta chains from one sample in a study of graft-versus-host responses after intestinal transplantation. Antigen specificity for these receptors is unknown. Data came from immunoSEQ multiplex PCR; TCRdb stores just in-frame clones and leaves some out. The data contain tens of thousands of clones, roughly nine tenths of them singletons. The material was unstimulated CD8+ T cells sorted from spleen or lymph node cells, obtained before intestinal transplant. The source is a human donor who received an intestinal transplant. CDR3s include the opening cysteine and the closing phenylalanine or tryptophan. Fields, in order: CDR3 protein, V gene, J gene.

CASSQVTGNQPQHF	TRBV4-1	TRBJ1-5
CASSLGQGGDDEQFF	TRBV28	TRBJ2-1
CASSIGIGQELFF	TRBV9	TRBJ2-2
CAWTSPGGGNTEAFF	TRBV30	TRBJ1-1
CASSLLDRVDTQYF	TRBV27	TRBJ2-3
CASSLFHGGFVLVSFYNEQFF	TRBV5-1	TRBJ2-1
CASRSLSNNEQFF	TRBV7-9	TRBJ2-1
CASSLRVFYEQYF	TRBV27	TRBJ2-7
CASSGDRRPYEQYF	TRBV25-1	TRBJ2-7
CASSSYQETQYF	TRBV7-6	TRBJ2-5
CSVWGSLPLGTEAFF	TRBV29-1	TRBJ1-1
CASSIRREGRDTQYF	TRBV19	TRBJ2-3
CASSLSGNNEQFF	TRBV27	TRBJ2-1
CASSLAIGRGTEAFF	TRBV7-9	TRBJ1-1
CASSASGREYNEQFF	TRBV2	TRBJ2-1
CASSVDPASGRSDEQFF	TRBV9	TRBJ2-1
CASSPRDRGRAVYGYTF	TRBV18	TRBJ1-2
CASSHREAGELFF	TRBV4-1	TRBJ2-2
CASSPGGPNYGYTF	TRBV5-1	TRBJ1-2
CASSAGYDEQFF	TRBV10-2	TRBJ2-1
CASSMFSEAFF	TRBV19	TRBJ1-1
CASSQDRYRLSEQYF	TRBV4-1	TRBJ2-7
CASSSRVHTNEKLFF	TRBV7-9	TRBJ1-4
CAIMRTGSYYEQYF	TRBV28	TRBJ2-7
CASSLHPREDRPGANVLTF	TRBV28	TRBJ2-6
CASSFVTRKPNEQFF	TRBV27	TRBJ2-1
CASSTVAGGHRQFF	TRBV7-9	TRBJ2-1
CANNLDTHNEQFF	TRBV5-1	TRBJ2-1
CASSFSGTDTQYF	TRBV27	TRBJ2-3
CASSLLSWDREGCQPQHF	TRBV7-8	TRBJ1-5
CASSSSGAGTEAFF	TRBV19	TRBJ1-1
CASSLPPGGWREGLYEQYF	TRBV28	TRBJ2-7
CASSQVLAGGYEQYF	TRBV4-1	TRBJ2-7
CSVPGGTGELFF	TRBV29-1	TRBJ2-2
CASSGPTITGGKSNQPQHF	TRBV21-1	TRBJ1-5
CASSLFGQSYGYTF	TRBV7-8	TRBJ1-2
CSVEDHKVGQSSYEQYF	TRBV29-1	NA
CASSEETGGSQPQHF	TRBV6-1	TRBJ1-5
CASSTDRPYEQYF	TRBV5-5	TRBJ2-7
CASSFEGEETQYF	TRBV11-2	TRBJ2-5
CASSQVGEGLAGELFF	TRBV4-1	TRBJ2-2
CASSPRSSSGSFYEQYF	TRBV4-1	TRBJ2-7
CASSRVFEDEQYF	TRBV27	TRBJ2-7
CASSRGTGSYEQYF	TRBV5-4	TRBJ2-7
CASSLQGGDSEAFF	TRBV28	TRBJ1-1
CASSLGVHGYTF	TRBV5-4	TRBJ1-2
CASSLDSRSGNTIYF	TRBV7-8	TRBJ1-3
CASSPGTFSYEQYF	TRBV9	TRBJ2-7